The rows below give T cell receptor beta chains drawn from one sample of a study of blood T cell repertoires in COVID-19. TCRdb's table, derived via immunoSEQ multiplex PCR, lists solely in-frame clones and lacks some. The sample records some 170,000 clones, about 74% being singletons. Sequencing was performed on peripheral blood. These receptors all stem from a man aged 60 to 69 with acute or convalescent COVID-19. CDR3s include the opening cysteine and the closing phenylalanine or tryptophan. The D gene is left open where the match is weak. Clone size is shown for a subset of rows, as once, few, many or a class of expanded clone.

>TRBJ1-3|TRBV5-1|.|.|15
TGCGCCAGCAGCCCCGCTGGGGCCTCTGGAAACACCATATATTTT
CASSPAGASGNTIYF
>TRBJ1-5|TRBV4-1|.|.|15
TGCGCCAGCAGCCAAGATGGCAGATACAATCAGCCCCAGCATTTT
CASSQDGRYNQPQHF
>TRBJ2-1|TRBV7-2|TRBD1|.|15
TGTGCCAGCAGCCCTGGGACAGGGGGCATGGATGAGCAGTTCTTC
CASSPGTGGMDEQFF
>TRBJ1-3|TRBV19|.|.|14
TGTGCCAGTAGCTCATCTATCTCTGGAAACACCATATATTTT
CASSSSISGNTIYF
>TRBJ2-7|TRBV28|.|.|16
TGTGCCAGCAGTCCCATGCCCGGGACAAACTCCTACGAGCAGTACTTC
CASSPMPGTNSYEQYF
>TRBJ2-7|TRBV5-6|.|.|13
TGTGCCAGCAGCTTGGTTCTAAACTACGAGCAGTACTTC
CASSLVLNYEQYF
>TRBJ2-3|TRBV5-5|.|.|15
TGTGCCAGCACCTTACTACTTACTAGCACAGATACGCAGTATTTT
CASTLLLTSTDTQYF
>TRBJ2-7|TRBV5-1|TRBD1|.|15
TGCGCCAGCAGCCCCGGACAGGAGCTCTCCTACGAGCAGTACTTC
CASSPGQELSYEQYF
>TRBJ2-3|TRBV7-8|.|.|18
TGTGCCAGCAGCCCCCTCATCAGGCGGGACGGGGGCACAGATACGCAGTATTTT
CASSPLIRRDGGTDTQYF
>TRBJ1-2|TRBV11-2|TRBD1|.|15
TGTGCCAGCAGCTTAGATTGGACAGGGGGCAGTAGCTACACCTTC
CASSLDWTGGSSYTF
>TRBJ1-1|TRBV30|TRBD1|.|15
TGTGCCTGGAGGGTGGTTGTTGACAGGGACACTGAAGCTTTCTTT
CAWRVVVDRDTEAFF
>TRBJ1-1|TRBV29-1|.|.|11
TGCAGCGTCTCCGTTCGGTCTGAAGCTTTCTTT
CSVSVRSEAFF
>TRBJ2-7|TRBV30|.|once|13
TGTGCCTGGAGTTTGGGCACGTCCTACGAGCAGTACTTC
CAWSLGTSYEQYF
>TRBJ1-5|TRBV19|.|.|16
TGTGCCAGTAGTACAACTTTTGGGCCGATCAATCAGCCCCAGCATTTT
CASSTTFGPINQPQHF
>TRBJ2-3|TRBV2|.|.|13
TGTGCCAGCAATCTCAGGGGCGCAGATACGCAGTATTTT
CASNLRGADTQYF
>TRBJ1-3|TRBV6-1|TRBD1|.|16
TGTGCCAGCAGTGTAATTTACAGGGGGTCAGGAAACACCATATATTTT
CASSVIYRGSGNTIYF
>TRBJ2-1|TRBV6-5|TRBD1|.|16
TGTGCCAGCAGTTACGGACAGGTCCGGATACACAATGAGCAGTTCTTC
CASSYGQVRIHNEQFF
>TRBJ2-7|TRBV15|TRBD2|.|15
TGTGCCACCAGCCGGGGGGGGGCAGACTCCTACGAGCAGTACTTC
CATSRGGADSYEQYF
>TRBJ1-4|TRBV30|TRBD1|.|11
TGTGCCGGGCAGGGGGTGGAAAAACTGTTTTTT
CAGQGVEKLFF
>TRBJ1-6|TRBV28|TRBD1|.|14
TGTGCCAGCAAGGGGGCTGCCTATAATTCACCCCTCCACTTT
CASKGAAYNSPLHF
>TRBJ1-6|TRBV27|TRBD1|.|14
TGTGCCAGCAGTTCCACAGGGGGCTATTCACCCCTCCACTTT
CASSSTGGYSPLHF
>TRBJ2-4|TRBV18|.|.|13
TGTGCCAGCTCAGGGGGCTCACAAAACATTCAGTACTTC
CASSGGSQNIQYF
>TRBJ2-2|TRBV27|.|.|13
TGTGCCAGCAGGCCGACAGAAGCCGGGGAGCTGTTTTTT
CASRPTEAGELFF
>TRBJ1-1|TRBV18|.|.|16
TGTGCCAGCTCACCCCCCCAGGGACACATGAACACTGAAGCTTTCTTT
CASSPPQGHMNTEAFF
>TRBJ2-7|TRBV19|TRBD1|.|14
TGTGCCAGTAGGGCGACAGGGGGCGGAGGGGAGCAGTACTTC
CASRATGGGGEQYF
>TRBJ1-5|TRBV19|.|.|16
TGTGCCAGTAGTAAGCGGACAGCCCCGCTAGCTCAGCCCCAGCATTTT
CASSKRTAPLAQPQHF
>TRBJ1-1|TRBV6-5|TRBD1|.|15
TGTGCCAGCATTCTCGGGGGGACAGGGGGCCCTGAAGCTTTCTTT
CASILGGTGGPEAFF
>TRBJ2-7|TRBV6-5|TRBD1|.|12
TGTGCCAGCAGGGGACAGGTGTACGAGCAGTACTTC
CASRGQVYEQYF
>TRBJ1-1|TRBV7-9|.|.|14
TGTGCCAGCAGCCTAGGACGGGAGAACACTGAAGCTTTCTTT
CASSLGRENTEAFF
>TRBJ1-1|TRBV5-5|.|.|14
TGTGCCAGCAGCTCGATGACAGCGAACACTGAAGCTTTCTTT
CASSSMTANTEAFF